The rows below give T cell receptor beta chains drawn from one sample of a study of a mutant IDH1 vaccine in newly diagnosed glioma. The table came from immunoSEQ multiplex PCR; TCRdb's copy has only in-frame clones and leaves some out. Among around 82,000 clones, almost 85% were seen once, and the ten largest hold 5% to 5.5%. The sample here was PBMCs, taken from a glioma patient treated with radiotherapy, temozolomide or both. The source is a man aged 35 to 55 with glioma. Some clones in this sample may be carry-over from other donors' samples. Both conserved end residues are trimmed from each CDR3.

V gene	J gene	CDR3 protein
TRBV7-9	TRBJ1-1	ATYSGRAF
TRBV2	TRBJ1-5	ASGARGASNQPQH
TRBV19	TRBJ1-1	ASSITHRGNTEAF
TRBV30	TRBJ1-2	AWVKNRGAYGYT
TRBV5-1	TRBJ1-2	ASSLVESGNYGYT
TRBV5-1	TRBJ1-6	ASRVDLTGSPLH
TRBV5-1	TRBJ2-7	ASSESPDRGDLD
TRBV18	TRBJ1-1	ASSPRGGSEAF
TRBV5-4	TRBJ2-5	ASSLGDQETQY
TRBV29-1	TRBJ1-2	SVEDPYHHGYT
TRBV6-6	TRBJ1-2	ASRPLDGLLSGGYT
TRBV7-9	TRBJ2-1	ASSSRTRLANEQF
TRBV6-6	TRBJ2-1	ASSYVQTFSYNEQF
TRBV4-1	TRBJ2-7	ASSTSDRTYEQY
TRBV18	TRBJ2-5	ASSPAGGQETQY
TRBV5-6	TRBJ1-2	ASSLPTWTGDRYGYT
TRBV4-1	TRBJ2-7	ASSQSRGGGYEQY
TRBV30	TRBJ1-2	AWIGSFYGYT
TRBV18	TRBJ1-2	ASSPNLGTGYSYGYT
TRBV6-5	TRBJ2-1	ASNSRRGWSEQF